This T cell receptor beta chain was observed in a study of response to subunit inactivated influenza vaccine. CDR1 is DFQATT, CDR2 SNEGSKA, per germline (reference sequence). The V gene lost 3 bases and the J gene lost 3 bases, with 6 bases spanning the gap. This CDR3 is built from 11 residues. Broader study findings: Each seasonal flu vaccination may recruit only limited new T cells, authors suggested.

TCRdb reprocessed the RT-PCR reads with MiXCR, giving one entry per CDR3 protein. This sample yields fewer than 250,000 distinct CDR3 sequences, of which around 14% are seen a single time; roughly 24% belongs to the top ten. This clonotype was observed a handful of times. Its antigen is currently unknown. This TCR was sampled from a man in his fifties who received an inactivated influenza vaccine. This material consisted of CD8+ T cells sorted from PBMCs, taken less than 6 days after vaccination. The chain combines TRBV20-1 with TRBJ2-7, with no clear D. CDR3 residues: CSASPSYEQYF. The CDR3, as DNA: TGCAGTGCTAGCCCCAGCTACGAGCAGTACTTC.